This TCR beta chain is from a study of blood T cell repertoires in COVID-19. The sample holds a few counts of this clone. Germline-derived CDR1 and CDR2 are SGHDT and YYEEEE. This CDR3 is built from 16 residues. Deletions cut 6 bases from V and 0 bases from J, with 16 bases between. Assay: immunoSEQ multiplex PCR; the TCRdb copy retains only in-frame clones and omits some. The table includes over 200,000 clones, 75% to 90% detected once. The clonotype comes from a man between 25 and 39 years old with COVID-19, enrolled during active disease. The sequencing sample was made of peripheral blood. The genes are TRBV5-6 and TRBJ1-5, with D perhaps TRBD1 (5 bases). CDR3 sequence: CASMGRHSNSNQPQHF. The CDR3 DNA reads TGTGCCAGCATGGGGCGGCACTCTAATAGCAATCAGCCCCAGCATTTT.